The next 9 T cell receptor beta chains were all read from a single sample in a study of cytomegalovirus exposure and HLA in healthy donors. This PCR relied on a set of 60 Vbeta primers and 13 Jbeta primers. The assay was immunoSEQ multiplex PCR, and TCRdb's table has in-frame clones only and misses some. The sample yields some 200,000 clones, 65% to 90% seen once. Source material: PBMCs. The receptors were gathered from a man between 35 and 55 years old in good health and CMV-seropositive.

The chain has TRBV13 and TRBJ2-1, with D perhaps matching TRBD1 (6 bases). Looked up from germline, CDR1 is PRHDT and CDR2 is FYEKMQ (reference sequence). There are 15 residues in the CDR3. V shed 7 bases and J shed 2 bases, with 15 bases lying between them. CDR3 protein: CASTPQGLTYNEQFF. Written as DNA, the CDR3 is TGTGCCAGCACTCCGCAGGGGCTGACCTACAATGAGCAGTTCTTC.

In the case of this clone: This sample also contains other DNA sequences that code for the same CDR3. The chain has TRBV28 and TRBJ2-5; the D gene is possibly TRBD1 (5 bases). Germline V CDR1 and CDR2: MDHEN, SYDVKM. The CDR3 spans 13 residues. V was clipped by 2 bases and J by 2 bases, with 6 bases between them. The CDR3 region is CASSLDSQETQYF. The CDR3 DNA is TGTGCCAGCAGTTTAGACAGTCAAGAGACCCAGTACTTC.

V gene TRBV7-9 combines with J gene TRBJ2-7, with 8 bases aligning to TRBD1. Germline V gene data show CDR1 as SEHNR and CDR2 as FQNEAQ (reference sequence). The CDR3 consists of 14 residues. Trimming at V came to 1 base and at J to 3 bases, leaving 2 bases not matched to a gene. This CDR3 reads CASSLEDRDYEQYF. The DNA for the CDR3 is TGTGCCAGCAGCTTAGAGGACAGGGACTACGAGCAGTACTTC.

The chain employs TRBV28 and TRBJ2-3; the D gene is possibly TRBD2 (7 bases). Trimming removed 6 bases at V and 3 bases at J, with 10 bases between. This CDR3 has 13 amino acids. Germline CDR1 is MDHEN and CDR2 is SYDVKM. DNA for the CDR3: TGTGCCAGCAGAAGGGGGGGTACAGATACGCAGTATTTT. Its protein product is CASRRGGTDTQYF.

The chain employs TRBV27 and TRBJ2-6; D is possibly TRBD2 (5 bases). V was pared by 8 bases and J by 0 bases, with 8 bases between. CDR3 size: 14 residues. The germline V gene encodes CDR1 MNHEY and CDR2 SMNVEV (reference sequence). This chain's CDR3 is CASGRDSGANVLTF. In DNA, the CDR3 is TGTGCCAGCGGACGGGACTCTGGGGCCAACGTCCTGACTTTC. Full variable domain (remainder filled in from reference TRBV27 and TRBJ2-6): EAQVTQNPRYLITVTGKKLTVTCSQNMNHEYMSWYRQDPGLGLRQIYYSMNVEVTDKGDVPEGYKVSRKEKRNFPLILESPSPNQTSLYFCASGRDSGANVLTFGAGSRLTVL.

The CDR3 protein is CASSYSSSGGPEAFF. CDR3 nucleotides: TGTGCCAGCAGTTACTCCAGTTCGGGGGGCCCTGAAGCTTTCTTT. The chain joins TRBV6-5 to TRBJ1-1; a weak D match, TRBD1 (6 bases). The V gene lost 0 bases and the J gene lost 6 bases, with 14 bases spanning the gap. The CDR3 extends over 15 amino acids. In germline, CDR1 is MNHEY, CDR2 SVGAGI.

The chain carries TRBV5-1 and TRBJ2-4; 9 positions agree with TRBD1. The CDR3 runs 14 residues. CDR1 SGHRS and CDR2 YFSETQ come from the germline V gene. J lost 5 bases, V lost 5 bases, and 5 bases had no gene match. The CDR3 DNA reads as TGCGCCAGCAGAAGGGACAGGGTGCAAAACATTCAGTACTTC. Translating it yields CASRRDRVQNIQYF.

The rearrangement uses TRBV10-2 and TRBJ2-3, with D maybe TRBD1 (7 bases). The CDR3 is 16 residues long. Germline-derived CDR1 and CDR2 are WSHSY and SAAADI. Trimming cost V 3 bases and J 1 base, with 14 bases left between them. CDR3 loop: CASSEGGGAGTDTQYF. The CDR3 nucleotides read TGCGCCAGCAGTGAAGGGGGCGGGGCGGGCACAGATACGCAGTATTTT.

J is TRBJ1-1 and V is TRBV6-1; D is unclear. This CDR3 has 14 amino acids. V gave up 7 bases and J gave up 0 bases, with 12 bases separating them. Germline V gives CDR1 MNHNS, CDR2 SASEGT. CDR3 sequence: CASTPRYMNTEAFF. Here the CDR3 DNA reads TGTGCCAGCACCCCTAGATACATGAACACTGAAGCTTTCTTT.